This T cell receptor beta chain comes out of a study of memory CD4+ T cells and cytomegalovirus serostatus. Overall study findings and caveats: Median bootstrapped AUC for CMV status was about 0.96 originally, approximately 0.93 US-trained.

Single viable CD3+CD4+CD8-CD45RO+ cells were sorted as the memory CD4+ T cells. Profiling relied on immunoSEQ multiplex PCR, and the TCRdb table lists in-frame clones only, not all of them. The sample includes around 53,000 clones, 83% of them seen just once. Concerning this clone: The antigen is undetermined.

The receptor comes from an adult in good health and CMV-seropositive. The sample consisted of memory CD4+ T cells from blood.

The CDR3 reads CASSSGGHTGELFF. Here the CDR3 DNA reads TGCGCCAGCAGTTCAGGGGGCCACACCGGGGAGCTGTTTTTT. V usage is TRBV10-2 and J usage is TRBJ2-2; 8 bases fit TRBD1. The CDR3 has 14 amino acids. J was trimmed by 3 bases and V by 5 bases; bases with no gene match: 2. Germline loops: CDR1 WSHSY, CDR2 SAAADI.